A single sample is the source of the 13 T cell receptor beta chains below, sequenced in a study of blood T cell repertoires in COVID-19. Sequenced by immunoSEQ multiplex PCR; TCRdb stores in-frame clones only, minus some. In the table there are around 200,000 clones, 70% to 90% of which are singletons. The sample consisted of peripheral blood. The receptors were gathered from a woman aged 80 or over with acute or convalescent COVID-19.

This sequence joins TRBV5-1 and TRBJ2-2; TRBD1 agrees at 7 bases. From germline, CDR1 is SGHRS and CDR2 YFSETQ. The CDR3 is 16 residues long. With 5 bases clipped from V and 2 bases from J, the junction kept 9 bases outside the gene matches. The DNA for the CDR3 is TGCGCCAGCAGAGATGAAAGGGGGCTAAACACCGGGGAGCTGTTTTTT. Its translation: CASRDERGLNTGELFF.

The J gene is TRBJ2-7, the V gene TRBV6-2 or TRBV6-3; TRBD1 aligns across 8 bases. Germline CDR1 and CDR2: MNHEY and SVGEGT. The CDR3 length is 19 residues. V shed 5 bases and J 6 bases; nucleotides not matched to a gene: 24. CDR3 DNA: TGTGCCAGCAGTCCCTGGACAGGGATGATTGGCCCAGGGTCCGGCGAGCAGTACTTC. Residues: CASSPWTGMIGPGSGEQYF.

The chain links TRBV28 to TRBJ1-1; 8 nucleotides agree with TRBD1. The V and J ends lost 1 base and 6 bases, in that order; junction bases with no gene match: 7. This CDR3 contains 15 residues. Germline CDR1 is MDHEN and CDR2 is SYDVKM. CDR3 in DNA: TGTGCCAGCAGTTTATCATACAGGGGGTTTGCTGAAGCTTTCTTT. The encoded protein is CASSLSYRGFAEAFF.

This clone showed up just a few times. This CDR3 is also generated by other DNA sequences in the sample. The V call is TRBV7-3, the J call TRBJ1-1; no clear D gene. This CDR3 is 14 amino acids long. V dropped 1 base and J dropped 1 base, with 7 bases sitting between them. CDR1 is SGHTA and CDR2 is FQGTGA in the germline V gene. Here the CDR3 reads CASSLSAGNTEAFF. CDR3 DNA: TGTGCCAGCAGCTTAAGTGCGGGGAACACTGAAGCTTTCTTT.

The rearrangement links TRBV5-1 to TRBJ1-6; a weak D match, TRBD1 (5 bases). There are 16 residues in the CDR3. Trimming took 1 base from V and 14 from J, leaving 22 bases between them. Germline lookup yields CDR1 SGHRS and CDR2 YFSETQ. The CDR3 loop is CASSLLSGEGIESLHF. The CDR3 nucleotides read TGCGCCAGCAGCTTGTTGTCGGGGGAGGGGATAGAATCCCTCCACTTT.

V and J are TRBV6-6 and TRBJ2-1, with 13 positions matching TRBD2. Germline lookup yields CDR1 MNHNY and CDR2 SVGAGI (reference sequence). CDR3 size: 15 residues. V gave up 6 bases and J gave up 6 bases; unmatched junction bases: 5. The CDR3 sequence: CASSPGLAGPNEQFF. CDR3 DNA sequence: TGTGCCAGCAGCCCGGGACTAGCGGGACCCAATGAGCAGTTCTTC.

The V and J genes are TRBV3-1 (or the pseudogene TRBV3-2) and TRBJ2-3; 14 bases map to TRBD2. This CDR3 has 18 residues. The germline gives CDR1 LGHDT, CDR2 YNNKEL (reference sequence). V shed 5 bases and J 1 base; nucleotides not matched to a gene: 8. CDR3 sequence: CASSSTSGRAKGTDTQYF. CDR3 DNA: TGTGCCAGCAGCTCGACTAGCGGGAGGGCAAAGGGCACAGATACGCAGTATTTT.

V is TRBV18 and J is TRBJ1-1; D is uncertain. Germline CDR1 and CDR2: KGHSH and LQKENI. This CDR3 region has 14 residues. The V and J ends lost 3 bases and 7 bases respectively, with 15 bases between them. CDR3 in DNA: TGTGCCAGCTCACCGAATTCAATGGGGAGTGAAGCTTTCTTT. Its translation: CASSPNSMGSEAFF. Combining the CDR3 with reference TRBV18 and TRBJ1-1 gives the whole variable domain NAGVMQNPRHLVRRRGQEARLRCSPMKGHSHVYWYRQLPEEGLKFMVYLQKENIIDESGMPKERFSAEFPKEGPSILRIQQVVRGDSAAYFCASSPNSMGSEAFFGQGTRLTVV.

This clone was picked up a small number of times. Other DNA sequences in the same sample also yield this CDR3. The rearrangement uses TRBV27 and TRBJ2-7; D call uncertain. The V gene lost 2 bases and the J gene lost 4 bases, with 6 bases spanning the gap. CDR3 length equals 12 residues. From germline, CDR1 is MNHEY and CDR2 SMNVEV (reference sequence). For the CDR3, the DNA is TGTGCCAGCAGTTTACCCTCTTACGAGCAGTACTTC. Amino acids: CASSLPSYEQYF.

The chain links TRBV15 to TRBJ1-2, with 10 positions matching TRBD1. Per germline, CDR1 LNHNV and CDR2 YYDKDF (reference sequence). With V trimmed by 0 bases and J by 5 bases, 6 bases remained unmatched. This CDR3 spans 16 amino acids. This CDR3 reads CATSRDRKGQGYGYTF. Here the CDR3 DNA reads TGTGCCACCAGCAGAGATCGAAAGGGACAGGGGTATGGCTACACCTTC.

The rearrangement links TRBV29-1 to TRBJ2-1; D is ambiguous. The CDR3 extends over 9 amino acids. With 3 bases removed from V and 10 bases from J, the gap between germline ends came to 4 bases. Germline V gives CDR1 SQVTM, CDR2 ANQGSEA. The CDR3 sequence: CSVDREQFF. In nucleotides, the CDR3 is TGCAGCGTTGACAGAGAGCAGTTCTTC.

V usage is TRBV5-1 and J usage is TRBJ2-7; D uncertain. The CDR3 sequence is 13 residues long. Germline V CDR1 and CDR2: SGHRS, YFSETQ. Trimming took off 7 bases at V and 7 bases at J, with 18 bases between the two ends. The CDR3 DNA reads TGCGCCAGCTCAGCCAGCGCCGACTGGGAGCAGTACTTC. Encoded protein: CASSASADWEQYF.

Notes on this clone: Additional DNA sequences in this sample encode the identical CDR3. The V call is TRBV7-9, the J call TRBJ2-5, with 7 bases lining up with TRBD2. This CDR3 is built from 13 residues. Germline V CDR1 and CDR2: SEHNR, FQNEAQ (reference sequence). V lost 0 bases, J lost 5 bases, and 0 bases stayed unmatched. DNA for the CDR3: TGTGCCAGCAGCTTAGCCGGGGGGGAGACCCAGTACTTC. This encodes CASSLAGGETQYF. Variable domain in full (rest from reference TRBV7-9 and TRBJ2-5): DTGVSQNPRHKITKRGQNVTFRCDPISEHNRLYWYRQTLGQGPEFLTYFQNEAQLEKSRLLSDRFSAERPKGSFSTLEIQRTEQGDSAMYLCASSLAGGETQYFGPGTRLLVL.